Listed below are T cell receptor beta chains from one sample, sequenced in a study of blood T cell repertoires in COVID-19. Method: immunoSEQ multiplex PCR; TCRdb's copy keeps in-frame clones and lacks some. The data contain roughly 250,000 clones, about 79% of them singletons. Input material: peripheral blood. Receptor source: an elderly woman with acute or convalescent COVID-19. Each CDR3 is given with its conserved first and last residue. D genes are given only for firm matches. A row's size may be missing; if present it is once, few, many or a size class.

v_gene	d_gene	abundance	j_gene	len	CDR3nt	CDR3aa
TRBV4-1	.	.	TRBJ1-2	18	TGCGCCAGCAGCCAAGCAACAACAGAGACCACGGCGATGTATGGCTACACCTTC	CASSQATTETTAMYGYTF
TRBV28	.	few	TRBJ1-1	12	TGTGCCAGCAGCTGGCGGGGCACTGAAGCTTTCTTT	CASSWRGTEAFF
TRBV5-1	.	.	TRBJ1-1	16	TGCGCCAGCCAGGAACTAACCGGACACCTGAACACTGAAGCTTTCTTT	CASQELTGHLNTEAFF
TRBV7-3	.	.	TRBJ1-6	13	TGTGCCAGCAGCTTACACTATAATTCACCCCTCCACTTT	CASSLHYNSPLHF
TRBV5-1	TRBD2	.	TRBJ2-5	16	TGCGCCAGCGCTCCCCAGCTGACTAGCGGCCAAGAGACCCAGTACTTC	CASAPQLTSGQETQYF
TRBV5-5	.	.	TRBJ1-2	13	TGTGCCAGCAGCTTGGGTGTTACTAATGGCTACACCTTC	CASSLGVTNGYTF
TRBV24-1	TRBD1	.	TRBJ2-2	14	TGTGCCACCACCCAGACAGGGGACACCGGGGAGCTGTTTTTT	CATTQTGDTGELFF
TRBV3-1/TRBV3-2	.	.	TRBJ1-4	13	TGTGCCAGCAGCCAATCCGCGAGGGAAAAACTGTTTTTT	CASSQSAREKLFF
TRBV5-1	.	.	TRBJ2-6	18	TGCGCCAGCAGCTTGGTGCAGGGCCCGAGCTCTGGGGCCAACGTCCTGACTTTC	CASSLVQGPSSGANVLTF
TRBV2	TRBD2	.	TRBJ2-7	12	TGTGCCAGCAGTGCCGGGGGGGGCGAGCAGTACTTC	CASSAGGGEQYF
TRBV19	.	.	TRBJ2-3	12	TGTGCCAGTAGCCTTAGCACAGATACGCAGTATTTT	CASSLSTDTQYF
TRBV28	TRBD1	.	TRBJ1-2	18	TGTGCCAGCAGTCCCCCCCTGGGACAGGGTAGGGGTAACTATGGCTACACCTTC	CASSPPLGQGRGNYGYTF
TRBV12-3/TRBV12-4	.	.	TRBJ1-1	13	TGTGCCAGCAGTTTAGGGGCAGCCACTGAAGCTTTCTTT	CASSLGAATEAFF
TRBV28	TRBD1	once	TRBJ1-6	21	TGTGCCAGCAGCCCCCCCCGGGACAGGGGGCTCCAGAGCTCCTATAATTCACCCCTCCACTTT	CASSPPRDRGLQSSYNSPLHF
TRBV12-3/TRBV12-4	.	.	TRBJ1-5	12	TGTGCCAGCAGTTTCTCCAATCAGCCCCAGCATTTT	CASSFSNQPQHF
TRBV18	.	.	TRBJ2-6	17	TGTGCCAGCTCCCCCGGGGGGCTCCTCTCTGGGGCCAACGTCCTGACTTTC	CASSPGGLLSGANVLTF
TRBV18	.	.	TRBJ2-7	15	TGTGCCAGCTCACTACCGGCCGGGGTCTCCTACGAGCAGTACTTC	CASSLPAGVSYEQYF
TRBV28	.	.	TRBJ1-2	12	TGTGCCAGCAGTTCGAGCATCTATGGCTACACCTTC	CASSSSIYGYTF
TRBV30	TRBD2	once	TRBJ2-7	11	TGTGCCTGGAGGGAGCGGGGCGAGCAGTACTTC	CAWRERGEQYF
TRBV5-1	.	.	TRBJ2-5	14	TGCGCCAGCAGCTTACAGGGAGCTTCGGAGACCCAGTACTTC	CASSLQGASETQYF
TRBV6-5	.	.	TRBJ1-2	14	TGTGCCAGCAGTACTGGACAGACCCACTATGGCTACACCTTC	CASSTGQTHYGYTF
TRBV9	.	few	TRBJ1-5	15	TGTGCCAGCAGCGTAGGACAGGACCGCAATCAGCCCCAGCATTTT	CASSVGQDRNQPQHF
TRBV2	.	.	TRBJ2-6	16	TGTGCCAGCAGTGAGGTGGGGCCCCAGGGGGCCAACGTCCTGACTTTC	CASSEVGPQGANVLTF
TRBV5-8	TRBD1	.	TRBJ1-5	18	TGTGCCAGCAGCTTACCGGGACAGGGGGGATATAGCAATCAGCCCCAGCATTTT	CASSLPGQGGYSNQPQHF
TRBV4-2	.	once	TRBJ2-7	14	TGTGCCAGCAGCCAAGTTCAGGGGATCAACGAGCAGTACTTC	CASSQVQGINEQYF
TRBV21-1	.	.	TRBJ1-6	14	TGTGCCAGCAGCAAACCCGGTTTCGGGGGACCCCTCCACTTT	CASSKPGFGGPLHF
TRBV5-8	.	.	TRBJ2-7	16	TGTGCCAGCAGCCCGCCGGACAGTAAGTTGTTTTACGAGCAGTACTTC	CASSPPDSKLFYEQYF
TRBV24-1	.	.	TRBJ2-1	13	TGTGCCACCAGGGCCGGGGTTTACAATGAGCAGTTCTTC	CATRAGVYNEQFF
TRBV6-6	.	.	TRBJ1-2	12	TGTGCCAGCAGTGGGGAGAATACGGGCTACACCTTC	CASSGENTGYTF
TRBV6-6	TRBD1	once	TRBJ1-1	13	TGTGCCAGCACCAGACAGGGGTTCACTGAAGCTTTCTTT	CASTRQGFTEAFF
TRBV30	TRBD1	.	TRBJ1-4	14	TGTGCCTGGACTAACCGGGACAGGGGGCGCGAACTGTTTTTT	CAWTNRDRGRELFF
TRBV5-6	.	.	TRBJ1-2	13	TGTGCCAGCAGCTTTCAGGGGCCGGGTGGCTACACCTTC	CASSFQGPGGYTF
TRBV7-2	.	.	TRBJ2-7	13	TGTGCCAGCAGCTTAGTTCGGTTCTACGAGCAGTACTTC	CASSLVRFYEQYF
TRBV5-8	TRBD1	.	TRBJ1-5	15	TGTGCCAGCAGGGCGAGGGACAGGGGGACTCAGCCCCAGCATTTT	CASRARDRGTQPQHF
TRBV6-4	TRBD1	.	TRBJ2-2	14	TGTGCCAGCAGTGAGACAGGGCGGACCGGGGAGCTGTTTTTT	CASSETGRTGELFF
TRBV11-3	TRBD1	.	TRBJ2-1	16	TGTGCCAGCAGCTTAGGATCCGGGACAGGGAACAATGAGCAGTTCTTC	CASSLGSGTGNNEQFF
TRBV5-1	TRBD1	few	TRBJ2-7	15	TGCGCCAGCAGCCTTCAAACAGGGGCTTCCTACGAGCAGTACTTC	CASSLQTGASYEQYF
TRBV5-6	TRBD1	.	TRBJ2-5	16	TGTGCCAGCAGCTCCAGGGTCGACAGGGGGCAAGAGACCCAGTACTTC	CASSSRVDRGQETQYF
TRBV7-3	TRBD2	.	TRBJ2-1	16	TGTGCCAGCAGCTATAGCGGGGGGAGCTCCTACAATGAGCAGTTCTTC	CASSYSGGSSYNEQFF